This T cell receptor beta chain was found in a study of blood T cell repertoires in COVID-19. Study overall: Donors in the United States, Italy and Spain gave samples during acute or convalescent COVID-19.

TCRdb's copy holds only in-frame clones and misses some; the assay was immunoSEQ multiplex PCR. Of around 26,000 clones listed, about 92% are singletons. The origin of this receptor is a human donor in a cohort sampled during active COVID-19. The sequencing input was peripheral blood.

In DNA form, the CDR3 reads TGCGCCAGCAGCTTGGTGTCGACAGGGGGCGCTGAAGCTTTCTTT. This codes for CASSLVSTGGAEAFF. The V and J genes are TRBV5-1 and TRBJ1-1, with 10 bases aligning to TRBD1. The germline gives CDR1 SGHRS, CDR2 YFSETQ. The CDR3 spans 15 residues. V lost 0 bases and J lost 6; bases outside the gene matches: 5.